This TCR beta chain was recovered during a study of Tregs in tolerant kidney transplant recipients. The repertoire was sequenced with immunoSEQ multiplex PCR; TCRdb's copy has only in-frame clones and lacks some. Here the sample spans fewer than 80,000 clones, 85% to 90% being singletons. V lost 3 bases and J 1 base, leaving 6 bases between the germline ends. CDR3 length: 12 residues. The germline V gene encodes CDR1 SQVTM and CDR2 ANQGSEA. About this clone itself: Its specificity is not known.

Study conclusions and caveats: The most relevant donor-specific Treg TCRbeta repertoire apparently came from expansion with activated donor B cells. Nucleotide sequences could not be compared across some patients' samples due to primer changes. The small number of patients limits these findings pending further validation.

The sequence came from a human donor who received a combined kidney and bone marrow transplant. Sequences were derived from CD4+ T cells from blood, sampled before the transplant. The V call is TRBV29-1, the J call TRBJ2-5; D gene unclear. The CDR3 DNA reads TGCAGCGTTGACGAGATCCAAGAGACCCAGTACTTC. It encodes CSVDEIQETQYF. Full variable domain (rest looked up from reference TRBV29-1 and TRBJ2-5): SAVISQKPSRDICQRGTSLTIQCQVDSQVTMMFWYRQQPGQSLTLIATANQGSEATYESGFVIDKFPISRPNLTFSTLTVSNMSPEDSSIYLCSVDEIQETQYFGPGTRLLVL.